Listed here are 30 T cell receptor beta chains from one sample, sequenced in a study of blood T cell repertoires in COVID-19. Assay used: immunoSEQ multiplex PCR; TCRdb lists only in-frame clones, some missing. Of under 250,000 clones in the sample, roughly 80% are singletons; the top ten hold approximately 2.9%. Sequencing was done on a sample of peripheral blood. The receptor set was obtained from a woman in her 30s who had recovered from COVID-19.

CDR3 sequence (DNA): TGTGCCAGCAGTCCAGCGGGGCCGCACAATGAGCAGTTCTTC. Protein sequence: CASSPAGPHNEQFF. The gene calls are TRBV28 and TRBJ2-1, with 7 bases that match TRBD2. Germline CDR1 and CDR2: MDHEN and SYDVKM. The CDR3 runs to 14 residues. Trimming at V came to 5 bases and at J to 5 bases, leaving 6 bases not matched to a gene.

The rearrangement joins TRBV6-5 to TRBJ1-3; 8 positions match TRBD1. This CDR3 has 14 amino acids. V lost 5 bases to trimming and J lost 4 bases; unmatched junction nucleotides: 4. Germline assignment: CDR1 MNHEY and CDR2 SVGAGI. CDR3 residues: CASSITGGGNTIYF. CDR3 bases: TGTGCCAGCAGTATAACAGGGGGAGGAAACACCATATATTTT.

The V and J genes are TRBV30 and TRBJ1-5, with D possibly TRBD1 on 5 matching bases. Trimming pared 1 base from V and 6 bases from J, leaving 10 bases between. This CDR3 comprises 13 residues. CDR1 and CDR2 (germline): GTSNPN, SVGIG (reference sequence). The CDR3 nucleotides read TGTGCCTGGAGTGCCCAGGGCCGTCAGCCCCAGCATTTT. Translated: CAWSAQGRQPQHF.

V gene TRBV5-1 combines with J gene TRBJ2-7; 13 nucleotides agree with TRBD2. The V and J ends lost 1 base and 4 bases, in that order; junction bases with no gene match: 11. CDR1 SGHRS and CDR2 YFSETQ come from the germline V gene. This CDR3 contains 18 residues. CDR3 DNA: TGCGCCAGCAGCTTGTACTCCGGGACTAGCGGGAAAGGGTACGAGCAGTACTTC. The encoded protein is CASSLYSGTSGKGYEQYF.

This clone was detected only a few times. CDR3 loop: CASSLNRRPLHF. CDR3 coding DNA: TGTGCCAGCAGTTTGAATAGGCGGCCCCTCCACTTT. V and J are TRBV2 and TRBJ1-6, with D unclear. This CDR3 is built from 12 residues. The V gene lost 5 bases and the J gene lost 13 bases, with 12 bases spanning the gap. Per the germline V gene, CDR1 is SNHLY and CDR2 is FYNNEI.

This chain links TRBV19 with TRBJ1-5; TRBD1 matches 9 bases. V trimming: 8 bases; J trimming: 9 bases; junction bases outside the gene matches: 11. The CDR3 is made up of 14 amino acids. CDR1 is LNHDA, CDR2 SQIVND, per germline (reference sequence). The chain's CDR3 is CASEEDRGIVPQHF. In DNA, the CDR3 is TGTGCCAGTGAGGAGGACAGGGGAATTGTGCCCCAGCATTTT.

This clone occurred once. Mismatch with germline at one junction end may stem from a read error. The V gene is TRBV18, the J gene TRBJ1-1; D perhaps matches TRBD1 (6 bases). The germline V gene encodes CDR1 KGHSH and CDR2 LQKENI. This CDR3 is built from 13 residues. The CDR3 DNA reads TGTGCCAGTTCACCGGCCAGGGGCACTGAAGCTTTCTTT. Translation gives CASSPARGTEAFF.

The chain carries TRBV5-5 and TRBJ1-1; 9 nucleotides line up with TRBD1. CDR1 is SGHKS, CDR2 YYEKEE, per germline (reference sequence). The CDR3 totals 14 residues. V was clipped by 4 bases and J by 5 bases; unmatched bases: 6. The CDR3 DNA sequence: TGTGCCAGCAGCCACTGGGACAGGGAAACTGAAGCTTTCTTT. Its protein product is CASSHWDRETEAFF.

The V gene is TRBV5-6, the J gene TRBJ1-6; the match to TRBD1 covers 7 bases. The CDR3 runs 17 residues. Germline trimming cut 1 base from V and 0 bases from J; bases unmatched to any gene: 4. In germline, CDR1 is SGHDT, CDR2 YYEEEE. Here the CDR3 DNA reads TGTGCCAGCAGCTTGAGGGGGCCTAGCTCCTATAATTCACCCCTCCACTTT. Translated: CASSLRGPSSYNSPLHF.

The chain recombines TRBV14 with TRBJ2-1, with 7 nucleotides matching TRBD2. Germline CDR1 is SGHDN and CDR2 is FVKESK. The J segment lost 8 bases and the V segment lost 0 bases, leaving 13 bases of the junction unmatched. The CDR3 covers 17 residues. The CDR3 region has the DNA TGTGCCAGCAGCCAAGAATTGGGACTGGGAGGGCAGGATGAGCAGTTCTTC. Translated, it gives CASSQELGLGGQDEQFF.

V and J are TRBV5-1 and TRBJ2-5; D may be TRBD2 (5 bases). Trimming shortened V by 7 bases and J by 5 bases, and 15 bases separated the two germline ends. Germline values: CDR1 SGHRS, CDR2 YFSETQ. The CDR3 consists of 13 residues. Written as DNA, the CDR3 is TGCGCCAGCCGGGATGAGGGCGGTGAGACCCAGTACTTC. It codes for CASRDEGGETQYF.

The CDR3 DNA follows: TGCAGCGTTGATGGGCTGGGACAGGGGAATTACGAGCAGTACTTC. This encodes CSVDGLGQGNYEQYF. The chain couples TRBV29-1 to TRBJ2-7, with 10 bases fitting TRBD1. Germline CDR1 SQVTM, CDR2 ANQGSEA. The CDR3 covers 15 residues. V gave up 3 bases and J gave up 4 bases; unmatched junction bases: 9.

The chain has TRBV5-1 and TRBJ2-2; 8 nucleotides line up with TRBD1. The V and J ends lost 0 bases and 7 bases, in that order; junction bases with no gene match: 8. CDR3 length equals 16 residues. CDR1 is SGHRS, CDR2 YFSETQ, per germline. CDR3 sequence reads: CASSLETGAYSGELFF. In DNA, the CDR3 is TGCGCCAGCAGCTTGGAGACAGGGGCGTACAGCGGGGAGCTGTTTTTT.

This clone was seen only once. This chain joins TRBV10-3 and TRBJ1-1, with 12 bases lining up with TRBD1. Germline lookup yields CDR1 ENHRY and CDR2 SYGVKD. The CDR3 contains 14 residues. The V segment lost 10 bases and the J segment 1 base; nucleotides outside the gene matches: 4. For the CDR3, the DNA is TGTGCCAGTACGGGACAGGGGGCGAACACTGAAGCTTTCTTT. It yields the protein CASTGQGANTEAFF.

V gene TRBV6-6 combines with J gene TRBJ1-6; no definite D call. CDR3 length: 15 residues. Trimming took off 5 bases at V and 5 bases at J, with 13 bases between the two ends. Germline loops: CDR1 MNHNY, CDR2 SVGAGI (reference sequence). The CDR3 region is CASSPREQNNSPLHF. The CDR3 DNA reads as TGTGCCAGCAGTCCACGAGAACAGAATAATTCACCCCTCCACTTT.

The chain couples TRBV6-2 or TRBV6-3 to TRBJ2-7, with 9 bases fitting TRBD2. Trimming at V came to 0 bases and at J to 1 base, leaving 7 bases not matched to a gene. This CDR3 has 17 residues. From germline, CDR1 is MNHEY and CDR2 SVGEGT. In DNA form, the CDR3 reads TGTGCCAGCAGTTACTCGATCGCGACTAGCGGATCCTACGAGCAGTACTTC. It yields the protein CASSYSIATSGSYEQYF.

V gene TRBV5-1 combines with J gene TRBJ1-2; D might be TRBD1 (6 bases). The length of the CDR3 is 14 residues. CDR1 and CDR2 (germline): SGHRS, YFSETQ. V lost 2 bases and J 4 bases, leaving 12 bases between the germline ends. The CDR3 DNA follows: TGCGCCAGCAGCTTTGCAGGGGTTCCCTATGGCTACACCTTC. The encoded protein is CASSFAGVPYGYTF.

The chain joins TRBV30 to TRBJ2-7; 7 bases line up with TRBD1. This CDR3 contains 14 residues. After removal of 7 bases from V and 3 bases from J, the junction contained 12 bases not matched to a gene. Germline CDR1 and CDR2: GTSNPN and SVGIG (reference sequence). The chain's CDR3 is CAYSLTGTDYEQYF. The CDR3 DNA is TGTGCCTACTCCCTCACCGGGACAGACTACGAGCAGTACTTC.

This clone has only a few counts. The genes are TRBV5-6 and TRBJ1-6; 8 bases align to TRBD1. The CDR3 is 15 amino acids. Trimming cost V 2 bases and J 7 bases; bases outside gene matches: 5. Germline lookup yields CDR1 SGHDT and CDR2 YYEEEE. CDR3 coding DNA: TGTGCCAGCAGCTTCTTGACAGGGGACAATTCACCCCTCCACTTT. Its protein is CASSFLTGDNSPLHF.

The chain recombines TRBV7-9 with TRBJ1-1, with no clear D. V shed 0 bases and J shed 6 bases, with 8 bases lying between them. The germline V gene encodes CDR1 SEHNR and CDR2 FQNEAQ (reference sequence). The CDR3 is 13 residues long. The CDR3 loop is CASSLAYKSEAFF. The CDR3 DNA follows: TGTGCCAGCAGCTTAGCTTACAAGTCTGAAGCTTTCTTT.

CDR3 coding DNA: TGTGCCAGCAGTTTCTCTGGGCGCGAGGGCTATGGCTACACCTTC. Its protein product is CASSFSGREGYGYTF. The V call is TRBV28, the J call TRBJ1-2; unclear D gene. CDR3 size: 15 residues. V lost 3 bases and J lost 4, with 15 bases in between. Germline CDR1 MDHEN, CDR2 SYDVKM.

V and J are TRBV9 and TRBJ1-2; no clear D gene. This CDR3 has 15 residues. The V end lost 3 bases, the J end lost 4 bases, and 16 bases lay between the germline ends. The germline V gene encodes CDR1 SGDLS and CDR2 YYNGEE. CDR3 region: CASSEGAEVFYGYTF. For the CDR3, the DNA is TGTGCCAGCAGCGAGGGAGCCGAGGTCTTCTATGGCTACACCTTC.

The count of this clone is one. The rearrangement links TRBV4-1 to TRBJ2-3; D is possibly TRBD2 (6 bases). CDR3 length: 16 amino acids. Germline loops: CDR1 MGHRA, CDR2 YSYEKL. Trimming removed 4 bases at V and 2 bases at J, with 16 bases between. The CDR3 nucleotides read TGCGCCAGCAGCCCCGAGACTAGTGCGTTCACAGATACGCAGTATTTT. This encodes CASSPETSAFTDTQYF.

This rearrangement joins TRBV14 to TRBJ1-2; the D is unclear. The germline gives CDR1 SGHDN, CDR2 FVKESK. Trimming left V 1 base short and J 7 bases short, with 10 bases between. The CDR3 is made up of 13 amino acids. The CDR3 DNA reads as TGTGCCAGCAGCCAAGTAACAGTCGGTGGCTACACCTTC. Translation gives CASSQVTVGGYTF.

This clone appeared once. This chain links TRBV7-9 with TRBJ2-2; 9 bases fit TRBD2. Germline CDR1 is SEHNR and CDR2 is FQNEAQ (reference sequence). The CDR3 contains 16 residues. J was trimmed by 6 bases and V by 0 bases; bases with no gene match: 5. CDR3 sequence (DNA): TGTGCCAGCAGCTTAGCTAGCGGGAGTTTCTCCGGGGAGCTGTTTTTT. This codes for CASSLASGSFSGELFF.

J is TRBJ2-3 and V is TRBV9; possible D gene TRBD2, 7 bases. The V and J ends lost 3 bases and 5 bases respectively, with 13 bases between them. Germline assignment: CDR1 SGDLS and CDR2 YYNGEE. The CDR3 runs to 14 residues. CDR3 DNA sequence: TGTGCCAGCAGCGAGGAGGGAGGGGGAGATACGCAGTATTTT. Translating gives CASSEEGGGDTQYF.

The chain joins TRBV27 to TRBJ2-1; 10 bases match TRBD1. This CDR3 spans 15 amino acids. Trimming at V came to 6 bases and at J to 8 bases, leaving 10 bases not matched to a gene. CDR1 is MNHEY and CDR2 is SMNVEV in the germline V gene (reference sequence). CDR3 sequence reads: CASSLGTGVVDEQFF. The CDR3 nucleotides read TGTGCCAGCAGCCTCGGGACAGGGGTGGTAGATGAGCAGTTCTTC.

The chain links TRBV30 to TRBJ2-5, with 7 bases matching TRBD1. After removal of 5 bases from V and 4 bases from J, the junction contained 7 bases not matched to a gene. Per the germline V gene, CDR1 is GTSNPN and CDR2 is SVGIG (reference sequence). The CDR3 consists of 13 residues. The CDR3 here is CAWSDRVTETQYF. The DNA for the CDR3 is TGTGCCTGGTCTGACAGGGTTACAGAGACCCAGTACTTC.

The rearrangement joins TRBV2 to TRBJ2-1, with 7 bases aligning to TRBD1. The CDR3 contains 14 residues. Germline values: CDR1 SNHLY, CDR2 FYNNEI. Trimming removed 8 bases from V and 8 bases from J; junction bases left unmatched: 12. The DNA of the CDR3 is TGTGCCAGCCAGAATCGGGGACAGTTGGATGAGCAGTTCTTC. Translation gives CASQNRGQLDEQFF.

This chain's CDR3 is CASSSGSGSRHSYEQYF. CDR3 DNA sequence: TGTGCCAGTAGTAGCGGTAGCGGGAGCCGCCATTCCTACGAGCAGTACTTC. The chain uses TRBV19 and TRBJ2-7; 9 bases agree with TRBD2. The CDR3 sequence is 17 residues long. Trimming cost V 4 bases and J 1 base; bases outside gene matches: 11. Germline CDR1 reads LNHDA; CDR2 reads SQIVND (reference sequence).